The T cell receptor beta chain described here comes from a study of shared clonotypes between healthy human individuals (TCRdb year 2020). Regarding the study in general: The cohort included three men and a couple of women between 18 and 49 years of age. Blood TCR repertoires of five healthy adults were deeply sequenced to estimate repertoire size and the extent of clonotype sharing between individuals. For each donor, CD4 naive and CD4 memory were each run on three plates, CD8 naive on two plates, and CD8 memory on one plate. Different laboratories and diverse techniques were used to prepare libraries and sequence TCR repertoires, to increase sequencing depth and limit assay-specific biases. Leukapheresis yielded between about 0.9 and 10 billion PBMCs per donor. Results and caveats for the whole study, not just this receptor: Sampling was restricted to blood, and TCR repertoires in tissues likely differ from the TCR repertoires found in blood. Based on pairwise subsampling, the degree of clonotype sharing among donors was expected to be affected by sequencing depth. Naive subsets generally had larger estimated clonotype richness than memory subsets. The small number of donors limited the genetic and exposure-history diversity represented. Sharing across four donors was observed for around 5% of naive CD4, 3% to 4% of naive CD8, over 2% of memory CD4, and roughly 0.4% of memory CD8 clonotypes. Higher generation probabilities were observed for clonotypes shared by all four sorted-subset donors than for non-shared clonotypes. Even with the large sequencing depth, rarefaction of the sorted-subset datasets indicated that sequencing was incomplete.

A remark on this clone: Its antigen has not been determined. The record has no base qualities; no much larger clone is one base away.

TCR CDR3 regions were amplified from genomic DNA by multiplex PCR using the deep immunoSEQ assay. For each cell subset, the extracted genomic DNA was distributed evenly across all wells of several immunoSEQ 96-well plates, and each plate served as one replicate. For sorted subsets, approximately 200 ng of genomic DNA, equivalent to about 30,000 T cell genomes, went into each replicate PCR. Purified libraries were measured with a Qubit 3.0 fluorometer, size-checked on a Bioanalyzer 2100, and measured again with the KAPA Library Quantification kit. Every immunoSEQ 96-well plate was sequenced on a dedicated single-read 150-cycle Illumina NextSeq 550 flow cell. On the study's bioinformatics: Because the immunoSEQ output included only junctional sequences and no quality scores, the filtering could not be the same as the filtering used for full-length reads. Sequences were annotated with PyIR, a Python wrapper for IgBLAST v1.9, and V/J genes and CDR3 were assigned using IMGT germline references. Reads were removed for weak V/J assignments (E-value above 1e-6), missing CDR3, stop codons, out-of-frame junctions, or ambiguous translated residues. V3J clonotypes were defined by identical inferred V gene, J gene, and CDR3 amino acid sequence. The percentage overlap between two repertoires was calculated by dividing the number of shared unique clonotypes by the size of the smaller repertoire. RTK rarefaction, the Chao1 estimator, and Recon v2.1 estimates of unobserved clonotypes were used to assess repertoire richness. For all TCRbeta clonotypes obtained by the gDNA method from a handful of donors, generation probabilities were computed with OLGA. Sourced from immuneACCESS, this table was stored by TCRdb with only in-frame sequences that have V and J called. A share of the clones is absent; for the studies checked, an unresolved V gene accounts for under half, and the remainder has no known explanation. V, J and clone size are taken as reported in that table, and D and trimming were inferred from the DNA itself. This sample comprises fewer than 2.5 million clones, under 95% of them detected only once. The leading ten clones occupy about 0.39% of the sample.

Donors were healthy HIV-negative adults with no recently reported acute infections or vaccinations. Every donor was a Caucasian adult residing in Nashville, Tennessee, USA. Magnetic negative selection was used to enrich CD4+ T cells, after which naive cells were positively selected on CD45RA and the negative fraction became the memory subset. After blood collection by leukapheresis, PBMCs were isolated using Ficoll-Histopaque density gradient centrifugation and then cryopreserved in the vapor phase of liquid nitrogen. Analytical flow cytometry was used to check the purity and quantity of each magnetically sorted T cell population. Genomic DNA was isolated from every sorted fraction and measured by UV absorbance on a Nanodrop 2000c. CDR1 and CDR2 are read off the germline V gene as SGHRS and YFSETQ. The trim is 0 bases for V and 4 bases for J, with a gap of 11 bases between the germline ends. The CDR3 numbers 15 residues from cysteine through phenylalanine. Of all the DNA, just the CDR3 is kept, 45 bases in frame from base 1.

Sequencing used naive CD4+ T cells from PBMCs. The cell subset or site label on this specimen signifies: CD45RA+ positively selected. In this chain, TRBV5-1 is recombined with TRBJ2-1; the D region possibly corresponds to TRBD2 (6 bases align). This clonotype originated in a man aged 18 to 35 in good health. Some clones in this sample may be carry-over from other donors' samples. The CDR3 here reads CASSLGGTEYNEQFF. Read as DNA, the sequence is TGCGCCAGCAGCTTGGGAGGGACTGAGTACAATGAGCAGTTCTTC.